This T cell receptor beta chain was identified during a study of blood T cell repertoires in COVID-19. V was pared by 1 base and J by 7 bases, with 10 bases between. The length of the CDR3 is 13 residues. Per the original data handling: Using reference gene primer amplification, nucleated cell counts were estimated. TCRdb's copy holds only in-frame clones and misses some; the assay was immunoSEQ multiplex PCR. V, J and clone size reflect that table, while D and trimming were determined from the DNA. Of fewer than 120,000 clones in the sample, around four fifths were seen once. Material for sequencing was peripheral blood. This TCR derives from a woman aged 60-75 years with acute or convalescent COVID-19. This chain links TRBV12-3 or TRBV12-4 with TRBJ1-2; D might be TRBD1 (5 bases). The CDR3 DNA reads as TGTGCCAGCAGTTTAGAGCCAGGGTCTGGCTACACCTTC. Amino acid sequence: CASSLEPGSGYTF.